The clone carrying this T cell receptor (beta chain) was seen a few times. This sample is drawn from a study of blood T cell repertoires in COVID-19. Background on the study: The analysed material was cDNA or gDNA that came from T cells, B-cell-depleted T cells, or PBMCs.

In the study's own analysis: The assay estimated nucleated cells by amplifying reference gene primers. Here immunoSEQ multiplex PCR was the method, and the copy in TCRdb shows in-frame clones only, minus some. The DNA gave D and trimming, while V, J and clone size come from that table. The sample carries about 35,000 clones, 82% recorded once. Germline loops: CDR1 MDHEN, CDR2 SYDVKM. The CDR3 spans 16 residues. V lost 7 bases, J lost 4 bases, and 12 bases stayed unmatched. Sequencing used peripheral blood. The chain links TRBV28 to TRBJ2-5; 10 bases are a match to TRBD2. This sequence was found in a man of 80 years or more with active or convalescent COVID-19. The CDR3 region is CASTPGLAGEGETQYF. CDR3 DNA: TGTGCCAGCACCCCGGGGCTAGCGGGAGAAGGAGAGACCCAGTACTTC.